The count of the clone carrying this T cell receptor beta chain is one. This record belongs to a study of blood T cell repertoires in COVID-19. Study-wide context: Sample material is recorded as cDNA or gDNA derived from T cells, B-cell-depleted T cells, or PBMCs.

The repertoire was sequenced with immunoSEQ multiplex PCR; TCRdb's copy has only in-frame clones and lacks some. Among 20,000 or so clones, around 86% were seen once, and the ten largest hold about 5.5%. The trim removed 0 bases at V and 6 bases at J, leaving 5 bases unmatched. Germline-derived CDR1 and CDR2 are PRHDT and FYEKMQ (reference sequence). The CDR3 is made up of 15 amino acids. The chain uses TRBV13 and TRBJ2-1; 7 bases line up with TRBD2. The sample consisted of peripheral blood. The TCR comes from a man aged 45 to 65 with active COVID-19. The CDR3 DNA follows: TGTGCCAGCAGCTTAGGCGGGAGGACCCCCAATGAGCAGTTCTTC. Amino acid sequence: CASSLGGRTPNEQFF.